This is a list of T cell receptor beta chains from one sample in a study of patients and donors after allogeneic stem cell transplantation. In TCRdb, the RT-PCR reads were re-called with MiXCR into one record per CDR3 protein. The data contain about 40,000 distinct CDR3 sequences, roughly 30% of them singletons. The sequenced sample was blood, either unsorted or a sorted T cell fraction (not recorded which). The source of these receptors is a human donor who was either an allogeneic HSCT recipient or a stem cell or donor lymphocyte infusion donor (not recorded which). It is not recorded whose cells these are; they may come from a transplant donor. The CDR3 runs from the conserved cysteine through the conserved F or W. The order of the fields is V gene, J gene, clone size, CDR3 protein. Size tells how often a clone was seen (once, few, many) or the class of an expanded clone, and some rows leave it out.

>TRBV12-3/TRBV12-4|TRBJ2-1|few
CASTNLVDTKVNEQFF
>TRBV7-2|TRBJ1-4|many
CASSLGDPNEKLFF
>TRBV4-1|TRBJ2-2|few
CASGQGLNTGELFF
>TRBV19|TRBJ1-1|few
CASSRGRENTEAFF
>TRBV18|TRBJ2-7|-
CASSTLQGMGYEQYF
>TRBV30|TRBJ1-1|few
CAWSAPQGRSTEAFF
>TRBV6-7|TRBJ1-1|-
CASSYIRNTEAFF
>TRBV7-9|TRBJ2-2|few
CASSLDRGTGELFF
>TRBV29-1|TRBJ1-1|many
CSVRDMPEAFF
>TRBV20-1|TRBJ1-2|few
CSAGKMDRSGYTF
>TRBV28|TRBJ1-2|many
CASSLGSYGYTF
>TRBV4-1|TRBJ2-1|-
CASSQNTRILSYDNEQFF
>TRBV7-9|TRBJ1-2|few
CASSLVRQGNGYTF
>TRBV20-1|TRBJ2-4|few
CSARSAVLAKNIQYF
>TRBV4-1|TRBJ2-1|-
CASSSRTAGLAYEQFF
>TRBV7-2|TRBJ1-6|few
CASSLRGKGSYNSPLHF
>TRBV9|TRBJ2-5|-
CASSVYPVPQETQYF
>TRBV4-3|TRBJ2-3|-
CASSGGTSYTDTQYF
>TRBV19|TRBJ1-6|many
CASSIWRENSPLHF
>TRBV6-6|TRBJ1-5|many
CASSQGGGQPQHF
>TRBV6-2/TRBV6-3|TRBJ1-4|few
CASLGHRDFATNEKLFF
>TRBV4-1|TRBJ2-7|few
CASSLGDRVNEQYF
>TRBV28|TRBJ1-6|-
CASSSYILPLHF
>TRBV4-3|TRBJ2-1|-
CASSQRGAGSSYNEQFF
>TRBV27|TRBJ2-2|few
CASSFITGELFF
>TRBV12-3/TRBV12-4|TRBJ2-4|-
CASSFGEPWDIQYF
>TRBV28|TRBJ1-1|-
CASSLALNPRAREAFF
>TRBV9|TRBJ2-7|few
CASSVASGRTEQYF
>TRBV7-9|TRBJ1-3|-
CASSLSLRSSGNTIYF
>TRBV20-1|TRBJ1-1|-
CSAHLGAANTEAFF
>TRBV4-3|TRBJ2-3|few
CASSDTSGSVDTQYF
>TRBV29-1|TRBJ1-1|many
CSVEEGALAEAFF
>TRBV5-1|TRBJ1-3|few
CASSLEAGTGGNTIYF
>TRBV29-1|TRBJ2-1|-
CSVPSPGPKQFF
>TRBV20-1|TRBJ1-1|few
CSAPSRVMNTEAFF
>TRBV19|TRBJ1-2|-
CASSIPSQGVGYTF
>TRBV11-3|TRBJ2-1|-
CASSLERREHEQFF
>TRBV7-2|TRBJ1-5|few
CASSLGQGGYSNQPQHF
>TRBV27|TRBJ1-1|many
CASSLQGTLNTEAFF
>TRBV20-1|TRBJ1-6|-
CSALKGSPLHF
>TRBV6-2/TRBV6-3|TRBJ1-5|-
CASSLWSRSNQPQHF
>TRBV20-1|TRBJ1-2|few
CSARVTGQGFGYTF
>TRBV12-3/TRBV12-4|TRBJ2-5|-
CASSPDPMTGKVETQYF
>TRBV12-3/TRBV12-4|TRBJ1-2|few
CASRFRGQAGYGYTF
>TRBV10-3|TRBJ2-1|-
CAISEYQPGANDEQFF
>TRBV5-5|TRBJ2-7|-
CASSLGTTYEQYF
>TRBV9|TRBJ2-1|once
CASSVGAGSYNEQFF
>TRBV20-1|TRBJ2-2|few
CSARDLGQSPGELFF
>TRBV28|TRBJ2-1|-
CASSPLTGTIEFF
>TRBV6-2/TRBV6-3|TRBJ1-2|-
CASSLSAGTVYGYTF
>TRBV6-5|TRBJ2-7|once
CASSYSIPTGSRSYEQYF